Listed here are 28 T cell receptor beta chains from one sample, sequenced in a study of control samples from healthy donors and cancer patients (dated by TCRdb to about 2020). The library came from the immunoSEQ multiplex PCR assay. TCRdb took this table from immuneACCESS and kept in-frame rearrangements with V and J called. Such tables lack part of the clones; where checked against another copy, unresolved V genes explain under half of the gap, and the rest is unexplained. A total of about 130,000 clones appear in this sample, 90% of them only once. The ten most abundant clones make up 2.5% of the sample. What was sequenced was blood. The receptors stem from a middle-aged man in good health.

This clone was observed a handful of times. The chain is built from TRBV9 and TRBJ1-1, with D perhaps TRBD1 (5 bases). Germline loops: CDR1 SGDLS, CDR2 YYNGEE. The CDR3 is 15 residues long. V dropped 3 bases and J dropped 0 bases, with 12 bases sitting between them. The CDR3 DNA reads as TGTGCCAGCAGCGCCAGTTCGGGGGTGAACACTGAAGCTTTCTTT. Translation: CASSASSGVNTEAFF. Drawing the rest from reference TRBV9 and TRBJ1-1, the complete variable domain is DSGVTQTPKHLITATGQRVTLRCSPRSGDLSVYWYQQSLDQGLQFLIQYYNGEERAKGNILERFSAQQFPDLHSELNLSSLELGDSALYFCASSASSGVNTEAFFGQGTRLTVV.

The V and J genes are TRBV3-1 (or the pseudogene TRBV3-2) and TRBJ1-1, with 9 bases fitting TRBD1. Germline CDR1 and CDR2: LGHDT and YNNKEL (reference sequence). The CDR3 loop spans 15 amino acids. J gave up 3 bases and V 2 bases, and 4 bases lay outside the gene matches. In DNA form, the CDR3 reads TGTGCCAGCAGCCAAAGGGACAGGGAGGACACTGAAGCTTTCTTT. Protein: CASSQRDREDTEAFF.

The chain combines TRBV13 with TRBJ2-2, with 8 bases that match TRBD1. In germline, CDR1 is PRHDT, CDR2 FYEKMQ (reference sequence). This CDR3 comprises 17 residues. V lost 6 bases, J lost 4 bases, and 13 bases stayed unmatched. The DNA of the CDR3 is TGTGCCAGCAGTACATACAGGGGGTCAGGGGGCACCGGGGAGCTGTTTTTT. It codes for CASSTYRGSGGTGELFF.

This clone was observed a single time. The CDR3 sequence is CAKGARGPGNTIYF. The CDR3 DNA follows: TGTGCCAAGGGGGCGAGGGGTCCTGGAAACACCATATATTTT. The rearrangement uses TRBV2 and TRBJ1-3; 7 bases map to TRBD1. The CDR3 spans 14 residues. The V segment lost 10 bases and the J segment 2 bases; nucleotides outside the gene matches: 8. Germline V lookup: CDR1 SNHLY, CDR2 FYNNEI.

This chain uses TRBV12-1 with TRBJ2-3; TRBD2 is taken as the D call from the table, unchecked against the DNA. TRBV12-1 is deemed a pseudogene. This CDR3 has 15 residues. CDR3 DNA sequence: TGTGCCAGCAGCATCGGGAGCGGGGGGTCAGATACGCAGTATTTT. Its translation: CASSIGSGGSDTQYF.

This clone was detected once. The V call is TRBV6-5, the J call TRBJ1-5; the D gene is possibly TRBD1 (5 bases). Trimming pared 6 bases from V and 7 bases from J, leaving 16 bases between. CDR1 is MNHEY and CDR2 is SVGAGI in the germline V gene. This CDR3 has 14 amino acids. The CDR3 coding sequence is TGTGCCAGCAGCCGGGGGAACGACCAGCAGCCCCAGCATTTT. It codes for CASSRGNDQQPQHF.

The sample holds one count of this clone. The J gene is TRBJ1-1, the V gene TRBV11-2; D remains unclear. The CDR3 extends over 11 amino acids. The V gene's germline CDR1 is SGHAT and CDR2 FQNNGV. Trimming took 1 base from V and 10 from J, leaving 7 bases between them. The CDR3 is CASSLGGRAFF. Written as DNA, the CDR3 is TGTGCCAGCAGCTTAGGCGGGAGAGCTTTCTTT.

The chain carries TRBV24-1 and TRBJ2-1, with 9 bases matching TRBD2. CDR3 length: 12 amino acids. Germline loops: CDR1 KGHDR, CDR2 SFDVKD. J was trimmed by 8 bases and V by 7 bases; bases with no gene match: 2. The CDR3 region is CATSLAGHEQFF. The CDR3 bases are TGTGCCACCAGCCTAGCGGGGCATGAGCAGTTCTTC.

CDR3 protein: CASSLGGWEDTQYF. CDR3 DNA: TGTGCCAGCAGCTTGGGCGGGTGGGAAGATACGCAGTATTTT. The V and J genes are TRBV7-3 and TRBJ2-3, with D tentatively TRBD2 (5 bases). The V gene lost 3 bases and the J gene lost 5 bases, with 12 bases spanning the gap. The germline V gene encodes CDR1 SGHTA and CDR2 FQGTGA. The CDR3 is made up of 14 amino acids.

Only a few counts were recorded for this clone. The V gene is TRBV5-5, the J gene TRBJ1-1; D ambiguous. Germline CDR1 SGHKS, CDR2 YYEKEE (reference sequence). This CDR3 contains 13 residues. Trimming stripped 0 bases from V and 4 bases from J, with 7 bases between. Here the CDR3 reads CASSLAWSTEAFF. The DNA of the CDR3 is TGTGCCAGCAGCTTGGCGTGGAGCACTGAAGCTTTCTTT. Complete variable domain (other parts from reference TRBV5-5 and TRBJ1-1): DAGVTQSPTHLIKTRGQQVTLRCSPISGHKSVSWYQQVLGQGPQFIFQYYEKEERGRGNFPDRFSARQFPNYSSELNVNALLLGDSALYLCASSLAWSTEAFFGQGTRLTVV.

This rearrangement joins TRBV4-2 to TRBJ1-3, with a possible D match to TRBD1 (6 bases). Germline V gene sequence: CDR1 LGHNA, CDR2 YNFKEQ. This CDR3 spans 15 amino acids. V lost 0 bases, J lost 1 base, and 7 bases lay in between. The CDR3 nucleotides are TGTGCCAGCAGCCAAGACAGGGGTTCTGGAAACACCATATATTTT. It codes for CASSQDRGSGNTIYF.

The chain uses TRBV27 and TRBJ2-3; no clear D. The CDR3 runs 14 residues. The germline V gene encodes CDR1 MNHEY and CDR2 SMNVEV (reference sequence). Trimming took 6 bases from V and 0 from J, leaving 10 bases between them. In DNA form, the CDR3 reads TGTGCCAGCAGCCACCATGTAAGCACAGATACGCAGTATTTT. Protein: CASSHHVSTDTQYF.

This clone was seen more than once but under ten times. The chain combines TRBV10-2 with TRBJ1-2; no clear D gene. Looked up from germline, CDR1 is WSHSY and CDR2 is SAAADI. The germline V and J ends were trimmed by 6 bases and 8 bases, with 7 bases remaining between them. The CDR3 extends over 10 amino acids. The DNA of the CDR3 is TGCGCCAGCAGGGGCGAGGGCTACACCTTC. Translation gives CASRGEGYTF.

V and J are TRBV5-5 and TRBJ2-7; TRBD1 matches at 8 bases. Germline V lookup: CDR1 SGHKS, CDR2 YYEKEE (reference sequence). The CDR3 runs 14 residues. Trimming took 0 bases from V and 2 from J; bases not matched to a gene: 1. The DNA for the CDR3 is TGTGCCAGCAGCTTGGGGGACAGGCCCTACGAGCAGTACTTC. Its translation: CASSLGDRPYEQYF.

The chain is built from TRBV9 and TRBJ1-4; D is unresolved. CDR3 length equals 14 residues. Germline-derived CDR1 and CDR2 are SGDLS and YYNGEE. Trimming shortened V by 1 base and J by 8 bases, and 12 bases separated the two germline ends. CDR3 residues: CASSVTWVREKLFF. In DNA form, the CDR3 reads TGTGCCAGCAGCGTAACGTGGGTGCGGGAAAAACTGTTTTTT. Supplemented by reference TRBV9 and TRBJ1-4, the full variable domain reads DSGVTQTPKHLITATGQRVTLRCSPRSGDLSVYWYQQSLDQGLQFLIQYYNGEERAKGNILERFSAQQFPDLHSELNLSSLELGDSALYFCASSVTWVREKLFFGSGTQLSVL.

The CDR3 DNA sequence: TGTGCCACCAGTGATGCGACAGGGAACGGGTTCGAGCAGTTCTTC. It is translated as CATSDATGNGFEQFF. The rearrangement uses TRBV24-1 and TRBJ2-1, with 7 bases fitting TRBD1. After removal of 3 bases from V and 10 bases from J, the junction contained 11 bases not matched to a gene. This CDR3 is built from 15 residues. CDR1 is KGHDR, CDR2 SFDVKD, per germline.

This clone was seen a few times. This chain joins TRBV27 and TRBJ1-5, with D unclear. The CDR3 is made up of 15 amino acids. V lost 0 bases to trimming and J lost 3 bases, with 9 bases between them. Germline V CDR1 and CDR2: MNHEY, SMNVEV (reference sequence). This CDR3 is CASSLSSGPNQPQHF. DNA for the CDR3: TGTGCCAGCAGTTTATCGTCAGGTCCCAATCAGCCCCAGCATTTT.

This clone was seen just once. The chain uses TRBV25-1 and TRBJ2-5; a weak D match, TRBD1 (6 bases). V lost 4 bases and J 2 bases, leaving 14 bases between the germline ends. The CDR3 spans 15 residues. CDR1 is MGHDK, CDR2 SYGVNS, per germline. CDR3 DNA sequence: TGTGCCAGCAGTGGGGGTGGGGGCCAGCAAGAGACCCAGTACTTC. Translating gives CASSGGGGQQETQYF.

CDR3 amino acids: CASSQGVMNTEAFF. CDR3 DNA sequence: TGTGCCAGCAGCCAAGGGGTAATGAACACTGAAGCTTTCTTT. The chain employs TRBV6-5 and TRBJ1-1, with D possibly TRBD1 on 5 matching bases. V lost 6 bases to trimming and J lost 0 bases, with 11 bases between them. Germline V CDR1 and CDR2: MNHEY, SVGAGI. The CDR3 contains 14 residues.

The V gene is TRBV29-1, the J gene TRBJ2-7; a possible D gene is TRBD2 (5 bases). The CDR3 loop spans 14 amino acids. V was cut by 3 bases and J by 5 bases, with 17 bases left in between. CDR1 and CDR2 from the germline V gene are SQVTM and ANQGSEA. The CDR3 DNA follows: TGCAGCGTTGACTCCGGGAAGGGAGACGACGAGCAGTACTTC. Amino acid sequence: CSVDSGKGDDEQYF.

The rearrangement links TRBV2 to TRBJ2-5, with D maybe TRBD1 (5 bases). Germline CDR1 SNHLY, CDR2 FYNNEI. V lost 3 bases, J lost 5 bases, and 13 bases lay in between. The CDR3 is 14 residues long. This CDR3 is CASSDAGSVETQYF. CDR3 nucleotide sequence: TGTGCCAGCAGTGACGCAGGGTCGGTTGAGACCCAGTACTTC. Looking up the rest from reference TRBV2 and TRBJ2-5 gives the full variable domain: EPEVTQTPSHQVTQMGQEVILRCVPISNHLYFYWYRQILGQKVEFLVSFYNNEISEKSEIFDDQFSVERPDGSNFTLKIRSTKLEDSAMYFCASSDAGSVETQYFGPGTRLLVL.

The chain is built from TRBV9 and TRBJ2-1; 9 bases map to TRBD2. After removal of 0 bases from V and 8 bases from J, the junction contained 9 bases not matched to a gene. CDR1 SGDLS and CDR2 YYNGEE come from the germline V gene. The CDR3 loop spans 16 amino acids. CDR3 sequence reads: CASSVAGAGGPHEQFF. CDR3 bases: TGTGCCAGCAGCGTAGCGGGGGCGGGGGGGCCCCATGAGCAGTTCTTC.

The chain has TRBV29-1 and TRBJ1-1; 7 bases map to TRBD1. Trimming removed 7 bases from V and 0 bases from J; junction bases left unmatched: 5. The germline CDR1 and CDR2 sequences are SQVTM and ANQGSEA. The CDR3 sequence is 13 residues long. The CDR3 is CSGDRAVNTEAFF. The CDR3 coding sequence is TGCAGCGGCGACAGGGCGGTGAACACTGAAGCTTTCTTT.

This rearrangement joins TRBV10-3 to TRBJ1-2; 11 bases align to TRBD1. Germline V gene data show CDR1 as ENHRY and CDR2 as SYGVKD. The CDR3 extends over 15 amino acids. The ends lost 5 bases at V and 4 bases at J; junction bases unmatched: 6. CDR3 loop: CAISPAGTGGYGYTF. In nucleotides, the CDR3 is TGTGCCATCAGTCCCGCCGGGACAGGGGGCTATGGCTACACCTTC.

CDR3 nucleotide sequence: TGTGCCAGCAGCTTATACGGCAGAGATACTACTGAAGCTTTCTTT. Its translation is CASSLYGRDTTEAFF. The rearrangement links TRBV7-3 to TRBJ1-1; unclear D gene. The CDR3 totals 15 residues. Germline V gives CDR1 SGHTA, CDR2 FQGTGA. V was clipped by 2 bases and J by 5 bases, with 15 bases between them.

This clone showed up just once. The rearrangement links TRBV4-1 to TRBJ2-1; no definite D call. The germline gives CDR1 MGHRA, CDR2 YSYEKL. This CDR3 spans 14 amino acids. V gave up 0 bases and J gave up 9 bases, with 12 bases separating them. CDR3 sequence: CASSQDSAIAEQFF. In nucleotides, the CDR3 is TGCGCCAGCAGCCAAGATTCGGCTATTGCTGAGCAGTTCTTC.

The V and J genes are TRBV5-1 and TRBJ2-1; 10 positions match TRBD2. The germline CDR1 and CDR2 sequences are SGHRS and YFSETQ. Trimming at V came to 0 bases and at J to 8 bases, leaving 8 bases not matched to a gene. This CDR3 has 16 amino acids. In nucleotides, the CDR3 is TGCGCCAGCAGCTTGGGTTCTAGCGGGGGTGGGGATGAGCAGTTCTTC. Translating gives CASSLGSSGGGDEQFF.

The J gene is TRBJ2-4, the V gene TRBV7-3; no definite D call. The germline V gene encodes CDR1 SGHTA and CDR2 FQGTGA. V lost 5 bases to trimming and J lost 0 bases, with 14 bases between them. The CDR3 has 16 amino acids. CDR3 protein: CASSPNPSLAKNIQYF. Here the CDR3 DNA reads TGTGCCAGCAGCCCCAACCCCTCACTAGCCAAAAACATTCAGTACTTC.